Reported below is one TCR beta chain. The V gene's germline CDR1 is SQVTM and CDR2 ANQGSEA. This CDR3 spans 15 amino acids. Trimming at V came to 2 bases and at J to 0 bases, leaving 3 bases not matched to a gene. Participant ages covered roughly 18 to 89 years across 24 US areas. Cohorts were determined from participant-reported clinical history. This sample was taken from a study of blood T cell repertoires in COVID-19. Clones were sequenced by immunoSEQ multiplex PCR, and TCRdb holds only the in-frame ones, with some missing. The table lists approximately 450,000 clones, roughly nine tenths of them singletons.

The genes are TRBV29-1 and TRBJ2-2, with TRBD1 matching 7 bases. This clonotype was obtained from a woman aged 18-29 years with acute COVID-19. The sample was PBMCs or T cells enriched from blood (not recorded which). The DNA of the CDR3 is TGCAGCGTTGAATACCAGGGGGCGAACACCGGGGAGCTGTTTTTT. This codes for CSVEYQGANTGELFF.